This T cell receptor beta chain was sequenced for a study of blood T cell repertoires in COVID-19. Overall study context: The United States, Italy and Spain provided the acute and convalescent COVID-19 samples. The cDNA or gDNA used as material had been derived from T cells, B-cell-depleted T cells, or PBMCs.

V dropped 3 bases and J dropped 0 bases, with 9 bases sitting between them. Germline CDR1 is DFQATT and CDR2 is SNEGSKA (reference sequence). This CDR3 spans 14 amino acids. How the authors handled the data: By means of reference gene primer amplification, nucleated cell counts were estimated. Sequencing used immunoSEQ multiplex PCR; TCRdb keeps in-frame clones, though not all of them. Clone size and V and J calls were adopted from that table, with D and trimming inferred from the DNA. The repertoire holds 90,000 to 95,000 clones, just over 85% seen once, with approximately 8.7% in the top ten. The TCR comes from a woman aged 70 to 79 with acute or convalescent COVID-19. Specimen: peripheral blood. This chain connects TRBV20-1 to TRBJ1-5, with D unresolved. For the CDR3, the DNA is TGCAGTGCTAGTCCGGGGTATAGCAATCAGCCCCAGCATTTT. This codes for CSASPGYSNQPQHF.